This T cell receptor beta chain was obtained from a study of CXCR3-negative and CXCR3-positive naive CD8 T cells. General study findings and limits: Compared with CXCR3-negative naive cells, CXCR3-positive naive cells showed more hydrophobic TRB CDR3s. Because surface CD5 did not distinguish the naive subsets, TCR strength was inferred from TRB CDR3 properties.

Worth noting for this clonotype: The antigen is undetermined.

CDR3 length equals 14 residues. In preparing the TRB cDNA libraries, 5' RACE with UMI labels was used. Reprocessing the 5' RACE reads, TCRdb reports a single entry for every CDR3 protein and omits DNA. The sample totals 4,500 to 6,500 distinct CDR3 sequences. The J gene is TRBJ2-5, the V gene TRBV12-3 or TRBV12-4; the TCRdb call, TRBD1, lacks DNA for checking. The sample consisted of naive CXCR3+ CD8+ T cells from blood. Noted subset: CD45RO-CCR7+CD27+CD95- naive CD8+ T cells expressing CXCR3 (TNR3+). The clonotype comes from a human donor in good health. Some clones in this sample may be carry-over from other donors' samples. CDR3 sequence: CASCNRGGLETQYF.